This TCR beta chain was recovered during a study of blood T cells in healthy people across ages. Study results and limitations: Donors of long life had a larger count of naive CD4+ cells and greater diversity than aged donors.

It was with a sample-barcoded 5' primer and a J-beta primer mix that a second PCR of roughly 7 to 12 cycles was run. Each CDR3 protein gets one entry after TCRdb re-called the 5' RACE reads with MiXCR. The repertoire has around 1.1 million distinct CDR3 sequences, roughly two fifths of them found once; the top ten carry around 13%. The CDR3 sequence is 19 residues long. The V gene's germline CDR1 is MNHEY and CDR2 SMNVEV (reference sequence). The V end lost 5 bases, the J end lost 0 bases, and 25 bases lay between the germline ends. This clonotype was observed a few times. Its antigen remains unidentified.

Sequenced material: blood. The chain combines TRBV27 with TRBJ1-1; TRBD1 is a possible D gene (5 bases). The sequence derives from a man aged 18 to 30 in good health. CDR3 sequence: CASSLNRGARGLMNTEAFF. The CDR3, as DNA: TGTGCCAGCAGTCTCAACCGGGGCGCGAGGGGTTTAATGAACACTGAAGCTTTCTTT.